This T cell receptor beta chain was identified during a study of beta chain features in type 1 diabetes. This clone was picked up a small number of times. Expressed TCRB transcripts were sequenced because the isolated RNA had all been reverse transcribed beforehand. Only in-frame clones appear in the TCRdb table, and some are missing; sequencing was by immunoSEQ multiplex PCR. The data hold about 900,000 clones, with under 20% observed a single time. CDR1 is SNHLY, CDR2 FYNNEI, per germline. V lost 4 bases to trimming and J lost 5 bases, with 12 bases between them. The CDR3 extends over 14 amino acids.

The receptor's source is a woman aged 18-29 years in good health. The chain joins TRBV2 to TRBJ1-5, with D possibly being TRBD1 (5 bases). The sample comprised naive CD4+ T cells from blood. CDR3 sequence reads: CASSVKQDHQPQHF. The DNA of the CDR3 is TGTGCCAGCAGTGTGAAACAGGATCATCAGCCCCAGCATTTT.